The 8 T cell receptor beta chains in this list originate from one sample, sequenced in a study of glioma-infiltrating T cells (dated by TCRdb to about 2016). The instrument was an Illumina MiSeq. TCR alpha and beta CDR3 regions were amplified with the iRepertoire nested amplicon-rescue multiplex PCR (arm-PCR) platform from RNA. Starting from the raw public reads, TCRdb applied fastp trimming at Q25, assembled clones with MiXCR and retained in-frame beta chains. Identical CDR3 proteins give one entry, which carries the most common genes and DNA. Present in this sample are some 130,000 distinct CDR3 sequences, roughly a quarter of which were seen just once. The top ten clones comprise 27% of the sample. The sequenced sample consisted of glioma tissue, nonneoplastic brain tissue, or PBMCs (not recorded which). The source is a human donor with low-grade glioma or glioblastoma, undergoing nonglioma brain surgery, or in good health (not recorded which).

This clonotype was observed at least ten times. The V call is TRBV27, the J call TRBJ2-3, with D maybe TRBD2 (6 bases). Per germline, CDR1 MNHEY and CDR2 SMNVEV (reference sequence). V lost 4 bases and J lost 0, with 11 bases in between. The CDR3 length is 15 residues. The CDR3 protein is CASSSYGTSTDTQYF. CDR3 in DNA: TGTGCCAGCAGTTCCTACGGGACTAGCACAGATACGCAGTATTTT.

This chain connects TRBV11-1 to TRBJ2-3; 9 nucleotides agree with TRBD2. Trimming removed 5 bases from V and 0 bases from J; junction bases left unmatched: 9. Germline V lookup: CDR1 SGHAT, CDR2 FQDESV (reference sequence). The CDR3 loop spans 17 amino acids. This chain's CDR3 is CASSRWVAGASTDTQYF. The CDR3 DNA sequence: TGTGCCAGCAGCCGTTGGGTAGCGGGGGCCAGCACAGATACGCAGTATTTT. Filled out from reference TRBV11-1 and TRBJ2-3, the complete variable domain reads EAEVAQSPRYKITEKSQAVAFWCDPISGHATLYWYRQILGQGPELLVQFQDESVVDDSQLPKDRFSAERLKGVDSTLKIQPAELGDSAMYLCASSRWVAGASTDTQYFGPGTRLTVL.

The chain employs TRBV3-1 and TRBJ2-6; D gene unclear. Trimming stripped 1 base from V and 2 bases from J, with 12 bases between. The CDR3 is made up of 17 amino acids. Germline lookup yields CDR1 LGHDT and CDR2 YNNKEL (reference sequence). The CDR3 DNA is TGTGCCAGCAGCCAAGCGGTGGAAGGCGCTGGGGCCAACGTCCTGACTTTC. This codes for CASSQAVEGAGANVLTF.

This clonotype was detected many times. The chain employs TRBV6-1 and TRBJ2-5; 13 bases map to TRBD2. The ends lost 2 bases at V and 8 bases at J; junction bases unmatched: 5. Germline CDR1 MNHNS, CDR2 SASEGT. The CDR3 is made up of 15 amino acids. CDR3 DNA sequence: TGTGCCAGCAGTGAACAGACTAGCGGGGGGATCACCCAGTACTTC. As protein: CASSEQTSGGITQYF.

This clonotype was detected ten times or more. The DNA of the CDR3 is TGTGCCAGCACCAGGGACAGTTTCACTGAAGCTTTCTTT. Encoded protein: CASTRDSFTEAFF. The chain has TRBV2 and TRBJ1-1; TRBD1 agrees at 7 bases. The CDR3 covers 13 residues. V trimming: 7 bases; J trimming: 4 bases; junction bases outside the gene matches: 6. The germline V gene encodes CDR1 SNHLY and CDR2 FYNNEI.

This clonotype came up many times. The rearrangement uses TRBV12-3 or TRBV12-4 and TRBJ1-5; D is uncertain. V lost 3 bases and J lost 0, with 9 bases in between. The CDR3 consists of 15 residues. In nucleotides, the CDR3 is TGTGCCAGCAGTTTGGTAGGGAATAGCAATCAGCCCCAGCATTTT. This encodes CASSLVGNSNQPQHF.

This chain uses TRBV12-3 or TRBV12-4 with TRBJ2-2, with 7 bases identical to TRBD1. V dropped 5 bases and J dropped 4; count of bases not matched to a gene: 7. The CDR3 is 15 residues long. The CDR3 loop reads CASSKQGTGTGELFF. The CDR3 nucleotides are TGTGCCAGCAGTAAACAGGGGACCGGCACCGGGGAGCTGTTTTTT.

For this clonotype: This may be a read error: a much more frequent sequence differs by one nucleotide. The chain couples TRBV25-1 to TRBJ1-2, with D perhaps TRBD1 (6 bases). CDR1 and CDR2 (germline): MGHDK, SYGVNS. CDR3 size: 11 residues. The CDR3 region has the DNA TGTGCCACCAGTGAAGACAGGGGCTACACCTTC. This gives the protein CATSEDRGYTF.